Listed here is a single T cell receptor (beta chain). Its specificity is unknown. The data stem from a study of type 1 regulatory T cells. Looking at the study overall: This in vitro CD4 product, T-allo10, is enriched for Tr1 cells and alloantigen-specific.

Graft donor-derived T-allo10 cells were described as host-alloantigen-specific, anergic, and alloantigen-specifically suppressive. V was trimmed by 1 base and J by 10 bases, leaving 17 bases between them. The CDR3 length is 16 residues. CDR1 and CDR2 from the germline V gene are SGHVS and FNYEAQ. MiXCR, run by TCRdb on the reads, gives a single entry per CDR3 protein. The profile covers fewer than 70,000 distinct CDR3 sequences, with 63% appearing a single time and 7.6% taken by the ten largest. This receptor was obtained from a human donor in good health. The chain employs TRBV7-6 and TRBJ1-6; no firm D call. Source material: cultured T cells, either the whole culture or a sorted T cell fraction (not recorded which). Documented subset: Tr1-enriched cell product generated in vitro against host alloantigens. The CDR3 nucleotides read TGTGCCAGCAGCTTAGGCAGCAGCTCCTCGTCGTCACCCCTCCACTTT. Translated, it gives CASSLGSSSSSSPLHF.